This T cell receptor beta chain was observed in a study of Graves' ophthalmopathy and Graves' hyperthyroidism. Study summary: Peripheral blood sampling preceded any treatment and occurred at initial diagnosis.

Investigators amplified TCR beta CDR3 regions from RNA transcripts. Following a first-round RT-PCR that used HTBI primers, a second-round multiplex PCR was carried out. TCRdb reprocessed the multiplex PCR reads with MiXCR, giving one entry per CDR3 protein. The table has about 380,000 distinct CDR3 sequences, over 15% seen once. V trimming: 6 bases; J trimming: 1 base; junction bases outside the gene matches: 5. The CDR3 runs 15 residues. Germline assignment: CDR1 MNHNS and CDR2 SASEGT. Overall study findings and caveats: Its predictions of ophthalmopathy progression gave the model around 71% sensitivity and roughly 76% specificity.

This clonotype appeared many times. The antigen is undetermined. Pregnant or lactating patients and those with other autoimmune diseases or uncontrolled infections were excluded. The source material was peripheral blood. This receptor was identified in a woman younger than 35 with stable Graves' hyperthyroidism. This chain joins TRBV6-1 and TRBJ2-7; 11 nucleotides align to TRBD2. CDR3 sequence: CASSELAGVSYEQYF. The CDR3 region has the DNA TGTGCCAGCAGCGAACTAGCGGGGGTGTCCTACGAGCAGTACTTC.